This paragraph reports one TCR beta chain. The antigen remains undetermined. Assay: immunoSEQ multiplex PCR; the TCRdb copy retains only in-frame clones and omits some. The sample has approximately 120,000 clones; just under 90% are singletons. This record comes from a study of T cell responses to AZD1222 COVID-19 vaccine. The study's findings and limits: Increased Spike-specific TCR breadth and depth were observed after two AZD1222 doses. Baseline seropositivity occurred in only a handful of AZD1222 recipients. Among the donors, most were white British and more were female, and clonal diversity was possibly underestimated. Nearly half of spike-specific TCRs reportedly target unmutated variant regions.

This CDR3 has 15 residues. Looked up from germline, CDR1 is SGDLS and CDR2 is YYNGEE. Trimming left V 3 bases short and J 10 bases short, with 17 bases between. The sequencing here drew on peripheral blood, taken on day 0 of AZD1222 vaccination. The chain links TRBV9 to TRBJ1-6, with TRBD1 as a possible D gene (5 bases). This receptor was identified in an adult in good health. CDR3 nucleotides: TGTGCCAGCAGCGAGAGTCCGGGCCGGGACTCACCCCTCCACTTT. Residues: CASSESPGRDSPLHF.